This TCR beta chain was documented in a study of CD8 T cells in ankylosing spondylitis. Study-level points and caveats: Some of the motif variants had earlier been found in reactive arthritis patients' fluid and blood. It appeared that ankylosing spondylitis blood was characterized by a TCR beta motif of about eight highly homologous variants. A CD8+ phenotype characterized the disease-linked clones, which were relatively rare in peripheral blood.

Using quantitative 5'-RACE with molecular barcodes, the authors made TCR beta libraries. Each CDR3 protein gets one entry after TCRdb re-called the 5' RACE reads with MiXCR. Among fewer than 550,000 distinct CDR3 sequences, roughly 5.3% were seen once, and the ten largest hold roughly 3.5%. CDR3 size: 18 residues. This clonotype was seen more than once but under ten times. Its specificity is unknown. The sample consisted of blood, either unsorted or a sorted T cell fraction (not recorded which). This chain joins TRBV21-1 and TRBJ2-1; no check of the table's D call, TRBD1, against the DNA was made. TRBV21-1 is a recognized pseudogene. The clonotype was recovered from a male donor with ankylosing spondylitis. CDR3 bases: TGTGCCAGCAGCAAATTGATTTTCCCGGCCCGCAAGTACAATGAGCAGTTCTTC. Its protein is CASSKLIFPARKYNEQFF.